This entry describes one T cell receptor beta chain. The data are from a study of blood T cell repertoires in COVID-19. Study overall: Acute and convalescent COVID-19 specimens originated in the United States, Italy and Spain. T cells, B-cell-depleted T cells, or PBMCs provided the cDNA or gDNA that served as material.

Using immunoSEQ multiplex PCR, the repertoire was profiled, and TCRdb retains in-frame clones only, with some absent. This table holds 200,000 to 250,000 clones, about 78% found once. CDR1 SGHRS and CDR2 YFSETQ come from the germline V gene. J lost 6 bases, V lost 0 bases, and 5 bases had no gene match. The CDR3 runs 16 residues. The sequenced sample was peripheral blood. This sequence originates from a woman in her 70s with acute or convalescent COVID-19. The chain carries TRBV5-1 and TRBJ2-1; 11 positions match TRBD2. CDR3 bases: TGCGCCAGCAGCTTGGGCGGTAGCGGGGGGGCCAATGAGCAGTTCTTC. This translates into CASSLGGSGGANEQFF.